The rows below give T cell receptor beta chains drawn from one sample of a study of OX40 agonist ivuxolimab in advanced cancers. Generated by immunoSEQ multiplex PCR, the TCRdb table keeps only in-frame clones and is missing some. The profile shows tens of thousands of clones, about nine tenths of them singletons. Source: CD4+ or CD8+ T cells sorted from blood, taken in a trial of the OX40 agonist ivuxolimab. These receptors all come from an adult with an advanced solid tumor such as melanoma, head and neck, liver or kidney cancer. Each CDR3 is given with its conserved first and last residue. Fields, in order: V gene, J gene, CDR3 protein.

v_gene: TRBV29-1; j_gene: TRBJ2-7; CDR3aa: CSVEAGSLSYEQYF
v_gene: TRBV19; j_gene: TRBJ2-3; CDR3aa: CASTFSVGGSTDTQYF
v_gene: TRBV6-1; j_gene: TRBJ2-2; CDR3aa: CASGRGNTGELFF
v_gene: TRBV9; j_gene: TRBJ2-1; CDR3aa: CASSAAGWGVAYNEQFF
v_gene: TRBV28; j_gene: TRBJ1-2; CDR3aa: CASSIPEAAQGGYGYTF
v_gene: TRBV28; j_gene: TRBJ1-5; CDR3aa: CASSLGQVSAPQHF
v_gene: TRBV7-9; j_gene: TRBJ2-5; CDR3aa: CASSDSGIQETQYF
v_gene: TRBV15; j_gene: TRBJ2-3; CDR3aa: CATSSTGRPGTPSTDTQYF
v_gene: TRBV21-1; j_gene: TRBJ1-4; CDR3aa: CASSKYYSDRGKTNEKLFF
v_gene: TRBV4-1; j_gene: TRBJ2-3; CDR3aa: CASSQAPTSGRQSTDTQYF
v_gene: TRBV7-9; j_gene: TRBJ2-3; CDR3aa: CASSLGEGTGTDTQYF
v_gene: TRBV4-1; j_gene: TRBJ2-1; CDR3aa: CASSHGSSLYNEQFF
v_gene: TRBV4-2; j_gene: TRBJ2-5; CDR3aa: CASSLHGTNQETQYF
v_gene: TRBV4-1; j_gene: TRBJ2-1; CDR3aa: CASSQEWREVYNEQFF
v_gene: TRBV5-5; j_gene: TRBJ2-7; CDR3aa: CASSLSLAGGLYEQYF
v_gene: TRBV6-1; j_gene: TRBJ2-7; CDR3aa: CASSGGLAVVEQYF
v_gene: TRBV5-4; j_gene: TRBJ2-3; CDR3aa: CASSLEGGPDTQYF
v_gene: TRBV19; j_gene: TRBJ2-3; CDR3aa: CASSAGGLGTDTQYF
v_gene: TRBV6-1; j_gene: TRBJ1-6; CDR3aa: CASSARGMTAYNSPLHF
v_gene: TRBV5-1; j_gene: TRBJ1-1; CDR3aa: CASSSGRGANTEAFF
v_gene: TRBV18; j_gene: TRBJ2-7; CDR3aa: CASSPEQSSYEQYF
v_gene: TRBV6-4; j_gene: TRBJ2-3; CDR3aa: CASSPTPSGSTDTQYF
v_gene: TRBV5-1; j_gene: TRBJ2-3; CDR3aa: CASRKTSGSSTDTQYF
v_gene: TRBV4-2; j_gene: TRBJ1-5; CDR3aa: CASSQEEGMPQHF
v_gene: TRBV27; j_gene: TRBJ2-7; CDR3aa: CASRGRFSYEQYF
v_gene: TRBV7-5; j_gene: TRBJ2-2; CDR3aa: CARSPFEELFF
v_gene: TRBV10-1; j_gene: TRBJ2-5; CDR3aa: CASSESFGAETQYF
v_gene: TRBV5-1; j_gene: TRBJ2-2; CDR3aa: CASSLRQGATTGELFF
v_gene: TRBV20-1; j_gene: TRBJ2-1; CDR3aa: CSARGDSWGFF
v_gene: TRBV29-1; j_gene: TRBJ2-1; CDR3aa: CSARLAGVLDEQFF
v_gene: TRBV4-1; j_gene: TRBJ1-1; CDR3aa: CASTWTGGNTEAFF
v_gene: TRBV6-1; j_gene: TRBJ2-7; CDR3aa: CASSEWASHSYEQYF
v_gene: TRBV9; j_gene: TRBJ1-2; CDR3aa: CASSETGTRDRGYTF
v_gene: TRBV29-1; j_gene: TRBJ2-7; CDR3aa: CSVEVAQSYEQYF
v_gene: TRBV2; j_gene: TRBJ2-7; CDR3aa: CASRGQGAEQYF
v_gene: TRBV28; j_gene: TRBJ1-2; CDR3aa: CASSWGTGKGYTF
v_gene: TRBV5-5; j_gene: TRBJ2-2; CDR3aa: CASSFNLRGSGELFF
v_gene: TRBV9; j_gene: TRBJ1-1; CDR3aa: CASSVSLGSTEAFF
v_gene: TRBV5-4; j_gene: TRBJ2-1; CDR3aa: CASNLGIAGQDEQFF
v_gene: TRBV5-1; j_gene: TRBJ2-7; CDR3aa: CASSRNRDLSTEQYF
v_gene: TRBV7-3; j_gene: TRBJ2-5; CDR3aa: CASSLGGLGNQETQYF
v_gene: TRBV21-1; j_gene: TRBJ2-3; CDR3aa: CASSKGKEGRTTDTQYF
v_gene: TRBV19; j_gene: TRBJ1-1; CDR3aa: CASRFKGATEAFF
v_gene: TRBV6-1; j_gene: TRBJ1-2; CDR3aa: CALAREPFVGGYTF
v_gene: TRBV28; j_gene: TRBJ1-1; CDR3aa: CASSSRTGTLNTEAFF
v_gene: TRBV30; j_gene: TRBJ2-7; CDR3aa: CASTFLGQGAYEQYF
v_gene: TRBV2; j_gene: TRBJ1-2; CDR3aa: CASSQQGGNGYTF
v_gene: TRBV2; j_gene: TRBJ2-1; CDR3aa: CASSDPKRVVRHNEQFF